A single sample is the source of the 31 T cell receptor beta chains below, sequenced in a study of cytomegalovirus exposure and HLA in healthy donors. The primer mix had 60 Vbeta and 13 Jbeta primers. Data came from immunoSEQ multiplex PCR; TCRdb stores just in-frame clones and leaves some out. The profile covers more than 150,000 clones, with less than 85% appearing a single time and 0.6% to 0.7% taken by the ten largest. Sequencing was carried out using PBMCs. The receptor source for this set is a boy between 10 and 17 years old in good health and CMV-seronegative.

J is TRBJ2-5 and V is TRBV5-1; TRBD2 matches at 11 bases. The CDR3 contains 15 residues. Trimming cost V 1 base and J 4 bases; bases outside gene matches: 3. The V gene's germline CDR1 is SGHRS and CDR2 YFSETQ. CDR3 region: CASSLTSGRRETQYF. The CDR3, as DNA: TGCGCCAGCAGCTTGACTAGCGGGAGACGAGAGACCCAGTACTTC.

This clone has just a few counts. The chain has TRBV5-1 and TRBJ2-1, with 9 bases fitting TRBD1. The CDR3 loop spans 16 amino acids. Germline CDR1 SGHRS, CDR2 YFSETQ. The ends lost 0 bases at V and 8 bases at J; junction bases unmatched: 9. CDR3 bases: TGCGCCAGCAGCTTGGGTGGGACAGGGTTATTTGATGAGCAGTTCTTC. Its translation is CASSLGGTGLFDEQFF.

V usage is TRBV4-1 and J usage is TRBJ1-2; possible D gene TRBD1, 6 bases. The germline V gene has CDR1 MGHRA and CDR2 YSYEKL. V shed 0 bases and J shed 0 bases, with 8 bases lying between them. The CDR3 extends over 15 amino acids. CDR3 protein: CASSQEGHPNYGYTF. DNA of the CDR3: TGCGCCAGCAGCCAAGAGGGACACCCTAACTATGGCTACACCTTC.

The chain employs TRBV7-6 and TRBJ1-1; 11 bases are a match to TRBD1. The CDR3 is 14 residues long. Germline V gives CDR1 SGHVS, CDR2 FNYEAQ. The ends lost 4 bases at V and 5 bases at J; junction bases unmatched: 3. CDR3 amino acids: CASSWTGGNTEAFF. DNA of the CDR3: TGTGCCAGCAGCTGGACAGGGGGCAATACTGAAGCTTTCTTT.

This chain links TRBV30 with TRBJ1-1; TRBD1 is a possible D gene (5 bases). The CDR3 extends over 14 amino acids. Germline-derived CDR1 and CDR2 are GTSNPN and SVGIG (reference sequence). V shed 6 bases and J shed 1 base, with 15 bases lying between them. In DNA form, the CDR3 reads TGTGCCTGCACGCCCGAAGGGGCGAACACTGAAGCTTTCTTT. It is translated as CACTPEGANTEAFF.

V usage is TRBV6-5 and J usage is TRBJ1-1; no reliable D call. V gave up 7 bases and J gave up 1 base, with 13 bases separating them. The CDR3 covers 14 residues. CDR1 is MNHEY and CDR2 is SVGAGI in the germline V gene. The CDR3 spells CASTGLMGNTEAFF. CDR3 bases: TGTGCCAGCACAGGCCTTATGGGGAACACTGAAGCTTTCTTT.

The chain couples TRBV5-4 to TRBJ2-7, with 7 nucleotides matching TRBD1. The CDR3 totals 15 residues. The germline CDR1 and CDR2 sequences are SGHNT and YYREEE (reference sequence). The ends lost 3 bases at V and 2 bases at J; junction bases unmatched: 8. The CDR3 region is CASSYRQGSTYEQYF. The CDR3, as DNA: TGTGCCAGCAGCTACAGACAGGGATCGACCTACGAGCAGTACTTC.

The gene calls are TRBV10-3 and TRBJ1-6, with 8 bases that match TRBD1. The V segment lost 4 bases and the J segment 12 bases; nucleotides outside the gene matches: 8. This CDR3 spans 14 amino acids. Germline loops: CDR1 ENHRY, CDR2 SYGVKD. In nucleotides, the CDR3 is TGTGCCATCAGTGCCGGACAGGGTAGTCAACCCCTCCACTTT. It is translated as CAISAGQGSQPLHF.

The chain is built from TRBV11-3 and TRBJ2-1, with TRBD1 identical over 12 bases. Germline V CDR1 and CDR2: SGHNT, YENEEA. Germline trimming cut 5 bases from V and 0 bases from J; bases unmatched to any gene: 8. CDR3 length: 18 residues. CDR3 sequence: CASSGTGGHWGSYNEQFF. CDR3 in DNA: TGTGCCAGCAGCGGGACAGGGGGCCATTGGGGCTCCTACAATGAGCAGTTCTTC.

This chain links TRBV7-9 with TRBJ1-2; D possibly corresponds to TRBD1 (5 bases). Trimming shortened V by 3 bases and J by 3 bases, and 20 bases separated the two germline ends. CDR1 and CDR2 (germline): SEHNR, FQNEAQ (reference sequence). This CDR3 is built from 17 residues. The CDR3 spells CASSFGGRATTDYGYTF. In DNA, the CDR3 is TGTGCCAGCAGCTTCGGGGGGAGAGCCACAACTGACTATGGCTACACCTTC.

The chain combines TRBV7-8 with TRBJ2-3, with D tentatively TRBD2 (6 bases). V lost 5 bases and J lost 3, with 15 bases in between. Germline V gene sequence: CDR1 SGHVS, CDR2 FQNEAQ. The CDR3 runs 15 residues. The CDR3 DNA sequence: TGTGCCAGCAGCCACAGGACTATTTCGACAGATACGCAGTATTTT. It translates to CASSHRTISTDTQYF.

The chain carries TRBV28 and TRBJ2-3, with 15 bases that match TRBD2. Germline CDR1 reads MDHEN; CDR2 reads SYDVKM. The junction had 23 bases not matched to a gene; V was cut back by 6 bases and J by 1 base. This CDR3 is built from 23 residues. The CDR3 region has the DNA TGTGCCAGCAGGCCCCCGGGACTAGCGGGAGGTATTGTGAAGCCCCCCCGCACAGATACGCAGTATTTT. Amino acid sequence: CASRPPGLAGGIVKPPRTDTQYF.

The chain employs TRBV2 and TRBJ2-3; the D is unclear. Germline CDR1 reads SNHLY; CDR2 reads FYNNEI. The CDR3 sequence is 15 residues long. Trimming took off 10 bases at V and 0 bases at J, with 17 bases between the two ends. DNA for the CDR3: TGTGCCACCAGAACTATCTCGGTTAGCACAGATACGCAGTATTTT. Translation gives CATRTISVSTDTQYF.

The CDR3 is CASSVGSTPGTEAFF. The CDR3 bases are TGTGCCAGCAGCGTAGGGTCCACGCCGGGGACTGAAGCTTTCTTT. The chain links TRBV9 to TRBJ1-1; no firm D call. The CDR3 has 15 residues. From germline, CDR1 is SGDLS and CDR2 YYNGEE. V shed 0 bases and J shed 5 bases, with 14 bases lying between them.

The chain links TRBV7-2 to TRBJ1-5, with 8 positions matching TRBD1. This CDR3 region has 17 residues. Per the germline V gene, CDR1 is SGHTA and CDR2 is FQGNSA. V was clipped by 1 base and J by 5 bases; unmatched bases: 10. The CDR3 bases are TGTGCCAGCAGCTTAGTGACAGGGGCTCTCGAAGATCAGCCCCAGCATTTT. Protein: CASSLVTGALEDQPQHF.

J is TRBJ2-5 and V is TRBV6-1, with TRBD2 matching over 13 bases. The last part of the DNA fits TRBJ2-7 better; the J call may be wrong. The CDR3 has 15 amino acids. Germline V gene data show CDR1 as MNHNS and CDR2 as SASEGT. The CDR3 DNA reads as TGTGCCAGCAGTTTAGGACTAGCGGGGGCCTACGAGCAGTACTTC. It translates to CASSLGLAGAYEQYF.

V and J are TRBV28 and TRBJ1-3; no firm D call. V shed 6 bases and J shed 1 base, with 10 bases lying between them. The CDR3 is 14 amino acids. Germline assignment: CDR1 MDHEN and CDR2 SYDVKM. CDR3 residues: CASRFRKSGNTIYF. In DNA, the CDR3 is TGTGCCAGCAGATTCAGAAAATCTGGAAACACCATATATTTT. The whole variable domain, filled in from reference TRBV28 and TRBJ1-3, reads DVKVTQSSRYLVKRTGEKVFLECVQDMDHENMFWYRQDPGLGLRLIYFSYDVKMKEKGDIPEGYSVSREKKERFSLILESASTNQTSMYLCASRFRKSGNTIYFGEGSWLTVV.

This clone appeared a few times. This sequence joins TRBV27 and TRBJ2-7; 10 bases match TRBD1. V was clipped by 4 bases and J by 4 bases; unmatched bases: 1. Germline V gene sequence: CDR1 MNHEY, CDR2 SMNVEV (reference sequence). The CDR3 length is 13 residues. The CDR3 nucleotides read TGTGCCAGCAGTTCGGGACAGGGGTACGAGCAGTACTTC. Translated: CASSSGQGYEQYF.

The chain joins TRBV19 to TRBJ2-1; weak D call: TRBD2 (6 bases). The V gene's germline CDR1 is LNHDA and CDR2 SQIVND (reference sequence). Trimming stripped 4 bases from V and 10 bases from J, with 14 bases between. The CDR3 is 13 amino acids. In nucleotides, the CDR3 is TGTGCCAGTAGTACTTGGCCTAGCGCCGAGCAGTTCTTC. It translates to CASSTWPSAEQFF.

The CDR3 is CASSLRRALTDTQYF. The CDR3 DNA reads as TGTGCCAGCAGCTTACGCCGCGCCCTCACAGATACGCAGTATTTT. The chain carries TRBV5-6 and TRBJ2-3; D not certain. The CDR3 extends over 15 amino acids. The germline V and J ends were trimmed by 2 bases and 2 bases, with 12 bases remaining between them. In germline, CDR1 is SGHDT, CDR2 YYEEEE.

This clone was seen a handful of times. The rearrangement uses TRBV7-2 and TRBJ1-2; a possible D gene is TRBD1 (5 bases). Germline values: CDR1 SGHTA, CDR2 FQGNSA. The CDR3 contains 17 residues. Trimming shortened V by 1 base and J by 5 bases, and 20 bases separated the two germline ends. The CDR3: CASSLEGIRGSTYGYTF. The CDR3 nucleotides are TGTGCCAGCAGCTTAGAGGGAATTCGGGGGTCTACTTATGGCTACACCTTC.

The chain combines TRBV30 with TRBJ1-4; D may be TRBD1 (5 bases). With 1 base removed from V and 12 bases from J, the gap between germline ends came to 9 bases. Per the germline V gene, CDR1 is GTSNPN and CDR2 is SVGIG (reference sequence). The length of the CDR3 is 11 residues. The DNA for the CDR3 is TGTGCCTGGAGTGGGCAGGGTGAACTGTTTTTT. It translates to CAWSGQGELFF.

The rearrangement uses TRBV30 and TRBJ2-1; D might be TRBD1 (6 bases). This CDR3 spans 15 amino acids. Germline values: CDR1 GTSNPN, CDR2 SVGIG (reference sequence). Trimming left V 5 bases short and J 3 bases short, with 17 bases between. The CDR3 is CAWRRLQGNYNEQFF. The CDR3 DNA follows: TGTGCCTGGCGACGGCTCCAGGGGAACTACAATGAGCAGTTCTTC.

This clone came up a few times. The chain uses TRBV7-3 and TRBJ2-1; perhaps TRBD1 as D (5 bases). There are 15 residues in the CDR3. From germline, CDR1 is SGHTA and CDR2 FQGTGA. V lost 5 bases and J lost 7, with 18 bases in between. The CDR3: CASSPREVSWNEQFF. In nucleotides, the CDR3 is TGTGCCAGCAGCCCCAGGGAAGTCTCCTGGAATGAGCAGTTCTTC.

This clone was detected only a few times. The chain uses TRBV4-2 and TRBJ2-7; 7 nucleotides line up with TRBD1. CDR1 is LGHNA, CDR2 YNFKEQ, per germline. V shed 7 bases and J 5 bases; nucleotides not matched to a gene: 11. The CDR3 length is 14 residues. The CDR3 loop is CASNTGTVAHEQYF. Written as DNA, the CDR3 is TGTGCCAGCAATACCGGGACAGTAGCCCACGAGCAGTACTTC.

This rearrangement joins TRBV7-3 to TRBJ2-1, with 10 bases lining up with TRBD2. Trimming took 6 bases from V and 3 from J; bases not matched to a gene: 5. CDR1 SGHTA and CDR2 FQGTGA come from the germline V gene. CDR3 length: 15 residues. The CDR3, as DNA: TGTGCCAGCAGTCGGACTAGCGGAGACTACAATGAGCAGTTCTTC. Amino acid sequence: CASSRTSGDYNEQFF. The full variable domain, completed using reference TRBV7-3 and TRBJ2-1, is GAGVSQTPSNKVTEKGKYVELRCDPISGHTALYWYRQSLGQGPEFLIYFQGTGAADDSGLPNDRFFAVRPEGSVSTLKIQRTERGDSAVYLCASSRTSGDYNEQFFGPGTRLTVL.

The chain carries TRBV5-1 and TRBJ1-2, with D tentatively TRBD1 (5 bases). The CDR3 loop spans 13 amino acids. Germline lookup yields CDR1 SGHRS and CDR2 YFSETQ. Trimming took 1 base from V and 13 from J, leaving 17 bases between them. CDR3 sequence (DNA): TGCGCCAGCAGCTTGCAGGGCCGGATCCCGTTCACCTTC. Its protein is CASSLQGRIPFTF.

The chain combines TRBV11-2 with TRBJ1-4; a weak D match, TRBD1 (6 bases). The V end lost 2 bases, the J end lost 15 bases, and 22 bases lay between the germline ends. Germline V CDR1 and CDR2: SGHAT, FQNNGV. The CDR3 length is 15 residues. CDR3 in amino acids: CASSLQGHASSRVFF. DNA of the CDR3: TGTGCCAGCAGCTTACAGGGACACGCTTCTAGCCGGGTGTTTTTT.

This chain uses TRBV9 with TRBJ2-7; no clear D. The V and J ends lost 0 bases and 0 bases respectively, with 10 bases between them. This CDR3 spans 15 amino acids. The germline CDR1 and CDR2 sequences are SGDLS and YYNGEE. In DNA form, the CDR3 reads TGTGCCAGCAGCGTAGGGCTGCTCAGCTCCTACGAGCAGTACTTC. Translation gives CASSVGLLSSYEQYF.

This rearrangement joins TRBV12-2 to TRBJ2-3; whether TRBD2, the table's D call, matches the DNA was not checked. TRBV12-2 corresponds to a pseudogene. The CDR3 consists of 17 residues. In nucleotides, the CDR3 is TGTGCAAGTCGCTTAGTCCCGCGGGAGACCGATAGGGATACGCAGTATTTT. Translation: CASRLVPRETDRDTQYF.

This sequence joins TRBV6-1 and TRBJ1-1; TRBD1 agrees at 7 bases. CDR3 length equals 16 residues. Germline CDR1 MNHNS, CDR2 SASEGT. V was pared by 3 bases and J by 1 base, with 8 bases of the junction left unmatched. This chain's CDR3 is CASSDMRGRGNTEAFF. CDR3 nucleotide sequence: TGTGCCAGCAGTGATATGAGGGGGCGAGGGAACACTGAAGCTTTCTTT.